The 30 T cell receptor beta chains presented below share a single source sample, sequenced in a study of blood T cell repertoires in COVID-19. This table comes from immunoSEQ multiplex PCR, and its TCRdb copy is limited to in-frame clones, with some not included. The sample lists approximately 240,000 clones, 80% to 90% seen once, with 4.5% to 5.5% in the top ten. Sample: peripheral blood. The receptors here all came from a woman in her fifties or sixties who had recovered from COVID-19.

The table lists this clone with a few counts. J is TRBJ1-1 and V is TRBV5-1; no definite D call. In germline, CDR1 is SGHRS, CDR2 YFSETQ. Trimming removed 0 bases at V and 5 bases at J, with 8 bases between. The length of the CDR3 is 13 residues. In DNA, the CDR3 is TGCGCCAGCAGCTTGGGACCGGGAACTGAAGCTTTCTTT. This gives the protein CASSLGPGTEAFF.

The CDR3, as DNA: TGTGCCATTCAGGACAGTCAAGAGACCCAGTACTTC. It encodes CAIQDSQETQYF. V gene TRBV21-1 combines with J gene TRBJ2-5; the table assigns TRBD1, which was not confirmed against the DNA. TRBV21-1 is a listed pseudogene. The CDR3 has 12 amino acids.

This clone counts as medium-sized (0.01 to 0.1%). The chain carries TRBV2 and TRBJ1-2; D might be TRBD1 (5 bases). The CDR3 is 13 residues long. Trimming removed 5 bases from V and 6 bases from J, with 13 bases in between. Per germline, CDR1 SNHLY and CDR2 FYNNEI. CDR3 sequence (DNA): TGTGCCAGCAGTCCCCAGGGCTTCGATGGCTACACCTTC. This sequence encodes CASSPQGFDGYTF.

This chain connects TRBV25-1 to TRBJ1-1, with TRBD1 as a possible D gene (6 bases). Germline V CDR1 and CDR2: MGHDK, SYGVNS. CDR3 length: 18 residues. V was shortened by 1 base and J by 1 base, with 19 bases between the two germline ends. CDR3 sequence (DNA): TGTGCCAGCAGTGAATGGGGGAGCAGGGGTGTAACGAACACTGAAGCTTTCTTT. Translating gives CASSEWGSRGVTNTEAFF.

The chain couples TRBV7-6 to TRBJ2-2; perhaps TRBD1 as D (7 bases). This CDR3 region has 17 residues. Germline loops: CDR1 SGHVS, CDR2 FNYEAQ. With 0 bases removed from V and 2 bases from J, the gap between germline ends came to 13 bases. CDR3 in amino acids: CASSLARRDRNTGELFF. In nucleotides, the CDR3 is TGTGCCAGCAGCTTAGCCCGGAGGGACAGAAACACCGGGGAGCTGTTTTTT.

This chain uses TRBV5-1 with TRBJ2-3, with 13 bases fitting TRBD2. CDR3 length: 16 amino acids. CDR1 is SGHRS and CDR2 is YFSETQ in the germline V gene. V was clipped by 4 bases and J by 3 bases; unmatched bases: 5. CDR3 sequence reads: CASSRSTSGGTDTQYF. The CDR3 DNA sequence: TGCGCCAGCAGCCGATCGACTAGCGGGGGGACAGATACGCAGTATTTT.

The chain has TRBV11-2 and TRBJ1-1, with D possibly matching TRBD1 (6 bases). CDR1 and CDR2 (germline): SGHAT, FQNNGV. Between the trimmed V and J ends, which lost 2 bases and 0 bases, there was a span of 7 bases. The CDR3 has 14 amino acids. CDR3 region: CASSLTGMNTEAFF. The CDR3 bases are TGTGCCAGCAGCTTAACAGGGATGAACACTGAAGCTTTCTTT.

V and J are TRBV7-2 and TRBJ1-2; 11 positions agree with TRBD1. V was pared by 2 bases and J by 8 bases, with 10 bases of the junction left unmatched. In germline, CDR1 is SGHTA, CDR2 FQGNSA. This CDR3 is 16 amino acids long. The CDR3 region is CASSLRPRTGGSGYTF. The CDR3 bases are TGTGCCAGCAGCTTAAGGCCTCGGACAGGGGGCTCAGGCTACACCTTC.

The gene calls are TRBV7-9 and TRBJ2-1; 10 bases match TRBD2. V was clipped by 3 bases and J by 5 bases; unmatched bases: 13. CDR1 and CDR2 (germline): SEHNR, FQNEAQ (reference sequence). This CDR3 spans 18 amino acids. CDR3 nucleotide sequence: TGTGCCAGCAGCTTCCCGCGTGGAAGCGGGGGGGCCAACAATGAGCAGTTCTTC. It specifies CASSFPRGSGGANNEQFF.

V is TRBV23-1 and J is TRBJ1-6, with 9 bases matching TRBD1. TRBV23-1 carries the ORF label, with uncertain function. The CDR3 sequence is 15 residues long. J was trimmed by 9 bases and V by 2 bases; bases with no gene match: 5. CDR3 DNA sequence: TGCGCCAGCAGTCAAGGACAGGGGAACGGTTCACCCCTCCACTTT. Translation gives CASSQGQGNGSPLHF.

The V gene is TRBV7-9, the J gene TRBJ2-7; 7 bases are shared with TRBD1. This CDR3 spans 15 amino acids. Germline V CDR1 and CDR2: SEHNR, FQNEAQ (reference sequence). The trim removed 2 bases at V and 1 base at J, leaving 5 bases unmatched. CDR3 in DNA: TGTGCCAGCAGCTTATCTGGCAGGGGGTCCTACGAGCAGTACTTC. Protein: CASSLSGRGSYEQYF.

This clone was seen a single time. The genes are TRBV10-3 and TRBJ2-3, with a tentative D call TRBD1 (5 bases). The germline CDR1 and CDR2 sequences are ENHRY and SYGVKD. This CDR3 spans 14 amino acids. V was trimmed by 2 bases and J by 0 bases, leaving 6 bases between them. The CDR3 here is CAISEGASTDTQYF. In DNA, the CDR3 is TGTGCCATCAGTGAGGGGGCTAGCACAGATACGCAGTATTTT.

In this sample, this clone turned up a few times. The rearrangement joins TRBV2 to TRBJ1-5; 10 bases line up with TRBD1. Losses at the gene ends were 8 bases for V and 5 bases for J; bases not matched to a gene: 3. The length of the CDR3 is 13 residues. CDR1 and CDR2 from the germline V gene are SNHLY and FYNNEI. The CDR3 DNA reads as TGTGCCAGCGGGGGACAGGGGCATCAGCCCCAGCATTTT. Amino acids: CASGGQGHQPQHF.

The chain is built from TRBV29-1 and TRBJ1-1; 9 positions agree with TRBD1. CDR3 length equals 21 residues. Per the germline V gene, CDR1 is SQVTM and CDR2 is ANQGSEA. V gave up 5 bases and J gave up 4 bases; unmatched junction bases: 29. The CDR3 bases are TGCAGCGTTTCAAAAGGTGGGGGCACAGGGGGCGCGTTAAGTAGTTTCACTGAAGCTTTCTTT. Its protein is CSVSKGGGTGGALSSFTEAFF.

This chain joins TRBV10-3 and TRBJ2-1, with 8 nucleotides matching TRBD2. This CDR3 spans 16 amino acids. The V gene's germline CDR1 is ENHRY and CDR2 SYGVKD. V lost 4 bases, J lost 5 bases, and 10 bases stayed unmatched. CDR3 nucleotides: TGTGCCATCAGTGGGTCCGGGGCGGGGGGACACAATGAGCAGTTCTTC. It specifies CAISGSGAGGHNEQFF.

The chain joins TRBV10-3 to TRBJ2-3; the match to TRBD2 covers 15 bases. The CDR3 sequence is 17 residues long. V was pared by 3 bases and J by 5 bases, with 6 bases of the junction left unmatched. Germline assignment: CDR1 ENHRY and CDR2 SYGVKD. CDR3 sequence reads: CAISDRTSGGVGDTQYF. The CDR3 bases are TGTGCCATCAGTGATCGGACTAGCGGGGGGGTAGGAGATACGCAGTATTTT.

The genes are TRBV7-3 and TRBJ1-1; 7 nucleotides line up with TRBD1. After removal of 6 bases from V and 5 bases from J, the junction contained 6 bases not matched to a gene. The CDR3 loop spans 13 amino acids. CDR1 is SGHTA, CDR2 FQGTGA, per germline. This CDR3 reads CASRGQAWTEAFF. For the CDR3, the DNA is TGTGCCAGCAGAGGACAGGCGTGGACTGAAGCTTTCTTT. The whole variable domain, remainder taken from reference TRBV7-3 and TRBJ1-1, is GAGVSQTPSNKVTEKGKYVELRCDPISGHTALYWYRQSLGQGPEFLIYFQGTGAADDSGLPNDRFFAVRPEGSVSTLKIQRTERGDSAVYLCASRGQAWTEAFFGQGTRLTVV.

The chain has TRBV7-2 and TRBJ1-1, with 9 bases identical to TRBD1. The CDR3 has 16 amino acids. In germline, CDR1 is SGHTA, CDR2 FQGNSA. Trimming removed 6 bases from V and 5 bases from J; junction bases left unmatched: 13. The CDR3 is CASRAGEGQGRTEAFF. The CDR3 DNA reads as TGTGCCAGCAGAGCCGGAGAGGGACAGGGTAGAACTGAAGCTTTCTTT.

V gene TRBV4-2 combines with J gene TRBJ2-3; D not resolved. The CDR3 loop spans 14 amino acids. Trimming shortened V by 1 base and J by 3 bases, and 8 bases separated the two germline ends. In germline, CDR1 is LGHNA, CDR2 YNFKEQ. The CDR3 coding sequence is TGTGCCAGCAGCCAAGGAGCGAGGACAGATACGCAGTATTTT. Translating gives CASSQGARTDTQYF.

The rearrangement uses TRBV5-4 and TRBJ1-1, with a tentative D call TRBD1 (5 bases). The CDR3 is 13 amino acids. CDR1 SGHNT and CDR2 YYREEE come from the germline V gene (reference sequence). Trimming took off 3 bases at V and 2 bases at J, with 8 bases between the two ends. CDR3 sequence (DNA): TGTGCCAGCAGCTCAGGGTCCAACACTGAAGCTTTCTTT. Translation: CASSSGSNTEAFF.

This rearrangement joins TRBV29-1 to TRBJ2-3; TRBD1 might be the D (6 bases). V was shortened by 3 bases and J by 7 bases, with 20 bases between the two germline ends. The germline gives CDR1 SQVTM, CDR2 ANQGSEA. The CDR3 runs 15 residues. This CDR3 reads CSVEEDRKLMNTQYF. The CDR3 nucleotides are TGCAGCGTTGAGGAGGACAGAAAGCTTATGAATACGCAGTATTTT.

The chain is built from TRBV6-1 and TRBJ1-5; 7 bases align to TRBD1. J was trimmed by 5 bases and V by 2 bases; bases with no gene match: 9. The CDR3 length is 16 residues. Per the germline V gene, CDR1 is MNHNS and CDR2 is SASEGT. The CDR3 region has the DNA TGTGCCAGCAGTGAACACGGGCAGGGGGTTCATCAGCCCCAGCATTTT. Amino acids: CASSEHGQGVHQPQHF.

This chain joins TRBV20-1 and TRBJ2-5; D not certain. CDR1 DFQATT and CDR2 SNEGSKA come from the germline V gene (reference sequence). V was pared by 6 bases and J by 0 bases, with 5 bases between. The CDR3 is 11 amino acids. CDR3 amino acids: CSARYQETQYF. The CDR3 coding sequence is TGCAGTGCCCGGTACCAAGAGACCCAGTACTTC.

The chain links TRBV3-1 (or the pseudogene TRBV3-2) to TRBJ1-2, with 7 nucleotides matching TRBD1. V was pared by 3 bases and J by 5 bases, with 6 bases of the junction left unmatched. The germline gives CDR1 LGHDT, CDR2 YNNKEL (reference sequence). The CDR3 has 14 residues. The CDR3 bases are TGTGCCAGCAGCCACGCAGACAGGGTATATGGCTACACCTTC. As protein: CASSHADRVYGYTF.

The genes are TRBV19 and TRBJ2-1; weak D call: TRBD2 (5 bases). This CDR3 has 15 residues. Per the germline V gene, CDR1 is LNHDA and CDR2 is SQIVND (reference sequence). With 8 bases removed from V and 6 bases from J, the gap between germline ends came to 20 bases. The CDR3 region is CASSPLGGGPNEQFF. The CDR3 bases are TGTGCCAGTTCCCCTCTAGGAGGAGGTCCCAATGAGCAGTTCTTC.

The rearrangement links TRBV11-1 to TRBJ2-7; D remains ambiguous. The CDR3 loop spans 13 amino acids. The V gene's germline CDR1 is SGHAT and CDR2 FQDESV (reference sequence). The V gene lost 5 bases and the J gene lost 2 bases, with 10 bases spanning the gap. For the CDR3, the DNA is TGTGCCAGCAGCCCAGTCCCCACCTACGAGCAGTACTTC. This translates into CASSPVPTYEQYF.

This clone was seen a single time. DNA of the CDR3: TGCGCCAGCAGCGCGGGACAGGGGATGGCCACTGAAGCTTTCTTT. This codes for CASSAGQGMATEAFF. The J gene is TRBJ1-1, the V gene TRBV5-1; 10 bases map to TRBD1. The germline V gene has CDR1 SGHRS and CDR2 YFSETQ. The CDR3 spans 15 residues. J gave up 4 bases and V 4 bases, and 7 bases lay outside the gene matches.

The genes are TRBV7-2 and TRBJ2-3, with TRBD2 identical over 9 bases. This CDR3 is 14 amino acids long. Unmatched junction bases numbered 4, after V lost 3 bases and J lost 6 bases. Per the germline V gene, CDR1 is SGHTA and CDR2 is FQGNSA. The CDR3 nucleotides are TGTGCCAGCAGCTTTGGCGGGGGGGTTGATACGCAGTATTTT. Encoded protein: CASSFGGGVDTQYF.

The CDR3 coding sequence is TGCGCCAGCAGCCAAGATGATAGGGGGCCGCTGAACACTGAAGCTTTCTTT. Residues: CASSQDDRGPLNTEAFF. The gene calls are TRBV4-1 and TRBJ1-1, with TRBD1 identical over 7 bases. CDR3 length equals 17 residues. V gave up 0 bases and J gave up 0 bases; unmatched junction bases: 7. In germline, CDR1 is MGHRA, CDR2 YSYEKL.

J is TRBJ2-1 and V is TRBV30; TRBD2 aligns across 9 bases. This CDR3 is built from 15 residues. Germline lookup yields CDR1 GTSNPN and CDR2 SVGIG (reference sequence). J lost 1 base, V lost 5 bases, and 6 bases had no gene match. The DNA of the CDR3 is TGTGCCTGGGGCGCGGGGGGGCTTTCCTACAATGAGCAGTTCTTC. This encodes CAWGAGGLSYNEQFF. Full variable domain (missing parts from reference TRBV30 and TRBJ2-1): SQTIHQWPATLVQPVGSPLSLECTVEGTSNPNLYWYRQAAGRGLQLLFYSVGIGQISSEVPQNLSASRPQDRQFILSSKKLLLSDSGFYLCAWGAGGLSYNEQFFGPGTRLTVL.